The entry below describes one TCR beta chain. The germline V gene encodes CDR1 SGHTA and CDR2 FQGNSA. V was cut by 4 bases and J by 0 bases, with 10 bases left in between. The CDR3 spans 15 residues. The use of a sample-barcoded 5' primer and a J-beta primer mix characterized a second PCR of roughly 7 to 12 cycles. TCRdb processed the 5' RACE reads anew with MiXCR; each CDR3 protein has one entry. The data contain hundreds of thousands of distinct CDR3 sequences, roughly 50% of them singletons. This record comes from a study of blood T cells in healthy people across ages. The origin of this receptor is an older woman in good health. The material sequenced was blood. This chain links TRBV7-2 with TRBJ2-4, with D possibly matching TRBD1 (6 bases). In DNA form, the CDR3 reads TGTGCCAGCAGCTCCCCGGACAGAGCCAAAAACATTCAGTACTTC. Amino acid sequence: CASSSPDRAKNIQYF.